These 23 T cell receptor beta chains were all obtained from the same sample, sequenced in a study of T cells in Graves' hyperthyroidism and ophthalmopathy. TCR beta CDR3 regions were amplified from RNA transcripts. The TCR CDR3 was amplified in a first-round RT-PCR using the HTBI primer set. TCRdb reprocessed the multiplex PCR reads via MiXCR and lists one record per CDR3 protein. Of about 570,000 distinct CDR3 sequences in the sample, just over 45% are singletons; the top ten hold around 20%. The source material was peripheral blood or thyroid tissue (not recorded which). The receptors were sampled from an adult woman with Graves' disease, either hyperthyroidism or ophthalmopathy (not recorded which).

Here the CDR3 DNA reads TGTGCCAGTAGTATAGGCAGGGGAGGACCCACCTACGAGCAGTACTTC. Translation: CASSIGRGGPTYEQYF. The J gene is TRBJ2-7, the V gene TRBV19; tentatively, D is TRBD1 or TRBD2 (6 bases each). Germline V gene lookup returns CDR1 LNHDA and CDR2 SQIVND (reference sequence). V lost 1 base to trimming and J lost 2 bases, with 15 bases between them. This CDR3 comprises 16 residues. Variable domain in full (rest from reference TRBV19 and TRBJ2-7): DGGITQSPKYLFRKEGQNVTLSCEQNLNHDAMYWYRQDPGQGLRLIYYSQIVNDFQKGDIAEGYSVSREKKESFPLTVTSAQKNPTAFYLCASSIGRGGPTYEQYFGPGTRLTVT.

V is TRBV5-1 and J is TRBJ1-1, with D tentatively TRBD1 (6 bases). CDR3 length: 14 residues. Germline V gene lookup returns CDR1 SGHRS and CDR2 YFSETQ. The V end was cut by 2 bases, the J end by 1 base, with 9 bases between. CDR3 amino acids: CASSFWGPNTEAFF. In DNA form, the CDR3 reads TGCGCCAGCAGCTTCTGGGGGCCGAACACTGAAGCTTTCTTT.

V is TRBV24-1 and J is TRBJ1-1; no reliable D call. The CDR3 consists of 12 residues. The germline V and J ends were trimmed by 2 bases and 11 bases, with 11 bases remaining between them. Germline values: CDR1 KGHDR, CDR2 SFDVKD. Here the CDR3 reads CATSDSDREAFF. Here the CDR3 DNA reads TGTGCCACCAGTGATTCTGACCGCGAGGCTTTCTTT.

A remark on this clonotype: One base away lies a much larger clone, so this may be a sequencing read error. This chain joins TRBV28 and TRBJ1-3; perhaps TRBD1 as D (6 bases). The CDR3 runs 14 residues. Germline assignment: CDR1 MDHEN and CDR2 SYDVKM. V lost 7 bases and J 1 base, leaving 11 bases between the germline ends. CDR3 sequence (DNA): TGTGCCAGCATTCACAGGGATTCTGGAAACACCATATATTTT. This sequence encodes CASIHRDSGNTIYF.

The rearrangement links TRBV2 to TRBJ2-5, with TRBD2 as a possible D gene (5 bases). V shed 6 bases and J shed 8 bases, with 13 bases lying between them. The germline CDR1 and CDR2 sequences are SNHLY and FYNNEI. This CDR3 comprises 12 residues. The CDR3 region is CASSPRGYTQYF. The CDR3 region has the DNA TGTGCCAGCAGCCCACGAGGGTATACCCAGTACTTC.

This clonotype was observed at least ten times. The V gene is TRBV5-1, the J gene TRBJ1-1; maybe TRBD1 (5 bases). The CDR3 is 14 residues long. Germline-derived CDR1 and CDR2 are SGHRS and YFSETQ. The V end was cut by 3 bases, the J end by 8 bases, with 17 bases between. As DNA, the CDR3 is TGCGCCAGCAGCTCGGCCGGGACGGCAAACGAAGCTTTCTTT. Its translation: CASSSAGTANEAFF.

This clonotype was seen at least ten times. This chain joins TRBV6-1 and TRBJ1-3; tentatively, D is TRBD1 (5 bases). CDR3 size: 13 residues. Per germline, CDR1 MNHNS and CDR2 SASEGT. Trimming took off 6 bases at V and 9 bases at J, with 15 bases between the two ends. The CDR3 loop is CASSDIRGSTIYF. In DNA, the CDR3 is TGTGCCAGCAGCGATATAAGGGGATCCACCATATATTTT.

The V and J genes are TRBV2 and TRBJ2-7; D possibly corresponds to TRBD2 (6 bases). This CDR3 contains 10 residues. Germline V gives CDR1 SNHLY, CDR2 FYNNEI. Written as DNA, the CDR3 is TGTGCGGGGGGAGAGGCTACCCAGTACTTC. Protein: CAGGEATQYF.

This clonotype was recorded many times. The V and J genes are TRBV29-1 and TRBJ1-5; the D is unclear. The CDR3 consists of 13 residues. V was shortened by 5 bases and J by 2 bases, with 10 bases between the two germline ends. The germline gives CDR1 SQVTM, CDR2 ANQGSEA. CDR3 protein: CSVLVSGNQPQHF. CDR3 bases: TGCAGCGTTCTAGTGTCAGGCAATCAGCCCCAGCATTTT.

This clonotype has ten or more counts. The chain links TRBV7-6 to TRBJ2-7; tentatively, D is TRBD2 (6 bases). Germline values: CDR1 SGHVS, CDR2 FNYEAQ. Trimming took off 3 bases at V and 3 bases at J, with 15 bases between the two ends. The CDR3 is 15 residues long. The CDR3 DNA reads TGTGCCAGCAGCTTGGGCGGGACGGCGAACTACGAGCAGTACTTC. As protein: CASSLGGTANYEQYF.

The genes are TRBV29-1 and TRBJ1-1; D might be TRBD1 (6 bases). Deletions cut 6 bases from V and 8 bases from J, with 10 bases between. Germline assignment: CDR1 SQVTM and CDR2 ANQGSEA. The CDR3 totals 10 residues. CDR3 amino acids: CSVLDSEAFF. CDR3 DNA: TGCAGCGTGCTGGACAGCGAAGCTTTCTTT.

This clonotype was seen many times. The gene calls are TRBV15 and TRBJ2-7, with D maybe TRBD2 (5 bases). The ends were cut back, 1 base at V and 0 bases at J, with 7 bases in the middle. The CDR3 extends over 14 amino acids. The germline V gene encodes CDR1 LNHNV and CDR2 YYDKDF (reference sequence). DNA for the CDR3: TGTGCCACCAGCAGAGCGGGAAGCTCCTACGAGCAGTACTTC. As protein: CATSRAGSSYEQYF.

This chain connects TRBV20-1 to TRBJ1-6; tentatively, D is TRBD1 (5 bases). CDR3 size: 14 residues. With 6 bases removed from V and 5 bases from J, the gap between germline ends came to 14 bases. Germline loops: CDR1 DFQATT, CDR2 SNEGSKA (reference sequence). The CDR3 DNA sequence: TGCAGTGCCAGCAGGGTCGGGGATAATTCACCCCTCCACTTT. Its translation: CSASRVGDNSPLHF.

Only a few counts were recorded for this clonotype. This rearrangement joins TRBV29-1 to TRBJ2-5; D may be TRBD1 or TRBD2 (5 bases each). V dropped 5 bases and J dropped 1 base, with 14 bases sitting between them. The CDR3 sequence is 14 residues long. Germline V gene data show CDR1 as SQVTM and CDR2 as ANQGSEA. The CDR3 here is CSVTHGATQETQYF. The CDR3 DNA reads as TGCAGCGTTACCCACGGGGCCACCCAAGAGACCCAGTACTTC.

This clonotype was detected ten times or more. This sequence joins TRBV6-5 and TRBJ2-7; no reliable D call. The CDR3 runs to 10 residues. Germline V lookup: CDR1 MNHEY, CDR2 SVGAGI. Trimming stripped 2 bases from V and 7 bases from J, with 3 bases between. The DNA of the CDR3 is TGTGCCAGCAGTTACGGAGAGCAGTACTTC. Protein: CASSYGEQYF.

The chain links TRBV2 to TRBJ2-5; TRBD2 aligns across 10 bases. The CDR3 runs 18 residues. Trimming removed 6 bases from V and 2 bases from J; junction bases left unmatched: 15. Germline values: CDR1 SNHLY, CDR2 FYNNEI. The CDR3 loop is CASSFTSSGGVRQETQYF. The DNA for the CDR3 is TGTGCCAGCAGCTTTACCTCTAGCGGGGGCGTTCGTCAAGAGACCCAGTACTTC. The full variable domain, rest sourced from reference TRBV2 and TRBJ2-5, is EPEVTQTPSHQVTQMGQEVILRCVPISNHLYFYWYRQILGQKVEFLVSFYNNEISEKSEIFDDQFSVERPDGSNFTLKIRSTKLEDSAMYFCASSFTSSGGVRQETQYFGPGTRLLVL.

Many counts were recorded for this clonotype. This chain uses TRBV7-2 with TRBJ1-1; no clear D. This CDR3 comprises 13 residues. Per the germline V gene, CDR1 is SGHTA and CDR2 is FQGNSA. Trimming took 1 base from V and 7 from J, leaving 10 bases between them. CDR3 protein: CASSLVRAREAFF. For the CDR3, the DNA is TGTGCCAGCAGCTTAGTTCGGGCACGTGAAGCTTTCTTT.

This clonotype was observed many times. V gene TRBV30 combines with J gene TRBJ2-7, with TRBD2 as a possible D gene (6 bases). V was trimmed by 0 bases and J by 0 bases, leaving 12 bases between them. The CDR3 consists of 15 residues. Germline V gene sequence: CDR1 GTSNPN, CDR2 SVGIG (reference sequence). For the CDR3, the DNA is TGTGCCTGGAGTGTACCGTGGGACTCCTCCTACGAGCAGTACTTC. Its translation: CAWSVPWDSSYEQYF.

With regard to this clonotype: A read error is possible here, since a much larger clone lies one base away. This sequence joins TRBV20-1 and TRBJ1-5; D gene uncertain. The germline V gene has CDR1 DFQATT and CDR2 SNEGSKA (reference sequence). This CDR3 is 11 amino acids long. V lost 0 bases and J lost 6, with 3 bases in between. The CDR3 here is CSARDGQPQHF. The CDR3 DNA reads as TGCAGTGCTAGAGATGGTCAGCCCCAGCATTTT.

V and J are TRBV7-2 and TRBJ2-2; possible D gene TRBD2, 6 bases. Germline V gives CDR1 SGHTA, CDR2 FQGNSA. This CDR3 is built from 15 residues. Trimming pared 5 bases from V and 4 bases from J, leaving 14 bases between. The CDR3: CASSQEAGFTGELFF. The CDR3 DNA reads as TGTGCCAGCAGCCAAGAGGCGGGGTTCACCGGGGAGCTGTTTTTT.

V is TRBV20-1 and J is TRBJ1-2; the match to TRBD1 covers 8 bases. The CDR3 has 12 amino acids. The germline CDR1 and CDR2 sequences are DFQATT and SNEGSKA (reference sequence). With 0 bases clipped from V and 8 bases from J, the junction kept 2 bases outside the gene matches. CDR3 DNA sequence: TGCAGTGCTAGAGACAGGGGGCAAGGCTACACCTTC. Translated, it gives CSARDRGQGYTF.

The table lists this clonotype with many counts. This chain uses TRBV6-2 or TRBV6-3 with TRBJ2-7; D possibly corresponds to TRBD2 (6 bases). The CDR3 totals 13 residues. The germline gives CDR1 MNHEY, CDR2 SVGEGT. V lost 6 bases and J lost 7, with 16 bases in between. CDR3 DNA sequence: TGTGCCAGCAGCGGGCGACTAGTCGCGGAGCAGTACTTC. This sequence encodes CASSGRLVAEQYF.

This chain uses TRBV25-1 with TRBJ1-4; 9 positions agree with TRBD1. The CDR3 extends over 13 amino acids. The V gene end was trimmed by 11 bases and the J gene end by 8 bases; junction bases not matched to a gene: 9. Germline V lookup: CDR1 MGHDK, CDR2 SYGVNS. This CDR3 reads CASQTGGGEKLFF. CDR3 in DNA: TGTGCCTCACAGACAGGGGGAGGCGAAAAACTGTTTTTT.